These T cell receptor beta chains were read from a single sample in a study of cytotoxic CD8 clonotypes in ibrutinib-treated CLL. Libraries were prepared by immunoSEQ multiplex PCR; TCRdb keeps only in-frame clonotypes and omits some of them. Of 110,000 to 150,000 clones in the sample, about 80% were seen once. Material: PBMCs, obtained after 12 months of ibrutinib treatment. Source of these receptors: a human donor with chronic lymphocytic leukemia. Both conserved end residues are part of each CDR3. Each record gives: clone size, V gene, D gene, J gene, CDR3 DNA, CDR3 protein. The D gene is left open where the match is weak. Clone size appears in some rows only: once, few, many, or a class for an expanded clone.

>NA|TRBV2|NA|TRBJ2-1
TGTGCCAGCAGTGAAGGGAGGCCCGGGAATGAGCAGTTCTTC
CASSEGRPGNEQFF
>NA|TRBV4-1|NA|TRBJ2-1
TGCGCCAGCAGCCCAGGCAGAGGACCGAACTACAATGAGCAGTTCTTC
CASSPGRGPNYNEQFF
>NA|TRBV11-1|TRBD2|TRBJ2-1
TGTGCCAGCAGCTTAGGCGTTGGACTAGCAAACTCCTACAATGAGCAGTTCTTC
CASSLGVGLANSYNEQFF
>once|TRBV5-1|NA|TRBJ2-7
TGCGCCAGCAGCTTCGGCCACAGCTCCTACGAGCAGTACTTC
CASSFGHSSYEQYF
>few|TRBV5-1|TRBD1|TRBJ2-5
TGCGCCAGCAGCACAGGGGTCCACCAAGAGACCCAGTACTTC
CASSTGVHQETQYF
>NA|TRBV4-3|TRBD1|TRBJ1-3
TGCGCCAGCAGCCAAGGGGGACAGGGGTACTCTGGAAACACCATATATTTT
CASSQGGQGYSGNTIYF
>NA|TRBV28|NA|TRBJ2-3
TGTGCCAGCAGTCCGGTTTTGGGGGGCGGAGAAGATACGCAGTATTTT
CASSPVLGGGEDTQYF
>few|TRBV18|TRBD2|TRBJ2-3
TGTGCCAGCTCATCAGAAATTAGCGGGGGGTCGGATACGCAGTATTTT
CASSSEISGGSDTQYF
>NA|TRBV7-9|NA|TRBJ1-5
TGTGCCAGCAGCGTCCACTTGGATCAGCCCCAGCATTTT
CASSVHLDQPQHF
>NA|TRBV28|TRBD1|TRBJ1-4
TGTGCCAGCAGTCCATCGGACAGGCCCGATAAAGAACTGTTTTTT
CASSPSDRPDKELFF
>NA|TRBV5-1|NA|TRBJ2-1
TGCGCCAGCAGCTTAGGCGGCGGTGAGCAGTTCTTC
CASSLGGGEQFF
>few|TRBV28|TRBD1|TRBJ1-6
TGTGCCAGCAGAATAATCCAGGGGGGACCCCTCCACTTT
CASRIIQGGPLHF
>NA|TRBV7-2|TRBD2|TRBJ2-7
TGTGCCAGCAGCTTAGGCAGCGGGGGGGGGACCTACGAGCAGTACTTC
CASSLGSGGGTYEQYF
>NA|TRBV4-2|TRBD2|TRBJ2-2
TGTGCCAGCAGCCAAGATCTGCGGGTGGCTAGCGGGGCCGGGGAGCTGTTTTTT
CASSQDLRVASGAGELFF
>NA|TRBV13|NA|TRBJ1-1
TGTGCCAGCAGCTTAGTCTGGGGCTCTGAAGCTTTCTTT
CASSLVWGSEAFF
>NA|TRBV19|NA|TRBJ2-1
TGTGCCACCCAAGCCCTCTCCTTCGGCGGAAATGAGCAGTTCTTC
CATQALSFGGNEQFF
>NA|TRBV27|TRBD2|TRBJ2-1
TGTGCCAGCAGTCCGACGGGACTAGCGGGGAACAAATACTCCTACAATGAGCAGTTCTTC
CASSPTGLAGNKYSYNEQFF
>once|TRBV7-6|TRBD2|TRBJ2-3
TGTGCCAGCAGTACAATTCCGGCTAGCGGGAGACAAGATACGCAGTATTTT
CASSTIPASGRQDTQYF
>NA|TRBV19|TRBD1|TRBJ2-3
TGTGCCAGTAGTATGGGGACAGGGGGCGCAGATACGCAGTATTTT
CASSMGTGGADTQYF
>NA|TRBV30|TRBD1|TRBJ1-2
TGCGCCTGGATGGAGAAGCAGACAGGGAGCTATGGCTACACCTTC
CAWMEKQTGSYGYTF
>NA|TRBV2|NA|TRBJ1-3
TGTGCCAGCAGTGAGGTTAGCTCTGGAAACACCATATATTTT
CASSEVSSGNTIYF
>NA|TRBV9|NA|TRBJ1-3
TGTGCCAGCAGCGTAGGGGTTGGAAACACCATATATTTT
CASSVGVGNTIYF
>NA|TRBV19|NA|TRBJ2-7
TGTGCCAGTAGTAACCCCGCGTCGCGGACTTCTGGGGAGCAGTACTTC
CASSNPASRTSGEQYF
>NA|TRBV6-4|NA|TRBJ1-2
TGTGCCAGCCGGGACCGACTAAACTATGGCTACACCTTC
CASRDRLNYGYTF
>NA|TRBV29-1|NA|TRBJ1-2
TGCAGCGTTTATAGAGAAGCAGGCTACACCTTC
CSVYREAGYTF
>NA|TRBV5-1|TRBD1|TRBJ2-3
TGCGCCAGCAACAACAGGGGGATTACAGATACGCAGTATTTT
CASNNRGITDTQYF
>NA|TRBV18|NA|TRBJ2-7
TGTGCCAGCTCACCAACGTATGACAGCTTCTACGAGCAGTACTTC
CASSPTYDSFYEQYF
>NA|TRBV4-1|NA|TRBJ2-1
TGCGCCAGCAGCCAAGATTGGCCGATCGGTGAGCAGTTCTTC
CASSQDWPIGEQFF
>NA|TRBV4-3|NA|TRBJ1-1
TGCGCCAGCAGCCAAGGGTCGCGACAGATGAACACTGAAGCTTTCTTT
CASSQGSRQMNTEAFF
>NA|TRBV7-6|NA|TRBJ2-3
TGTGCCAGCAGCTTAGGACGGACGCTGGGTACGCAGTATTTT
CASSLGRTLGTQYF
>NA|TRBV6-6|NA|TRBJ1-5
TGTGCCAGCATACTCCGGGAAGGTCAGCCCCAGCATTTT
CASILREGQPQHF
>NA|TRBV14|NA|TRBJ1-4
TGTGCCAGCAGCCAAGATCGTCCAAGGTTACTGTTTTTT
CASSQDRPRLLFF
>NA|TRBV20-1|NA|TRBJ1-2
TGCAGTGCTAGTCTTCCCTATGGCTACACCTTC
CSASLPYGYTF
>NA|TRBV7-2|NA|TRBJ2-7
TGTGCCAGCAGCTTAGTGGGGGGCGAGTCCTACGAGCAGTACTTC
CASSLVGGESYEQYF
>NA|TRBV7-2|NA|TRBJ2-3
TGTGCCAGCAGCTTAGTGTTGGGCGGGAGCACAGATACGCAGTATTTT
CASSLVLGGSTDTQYF
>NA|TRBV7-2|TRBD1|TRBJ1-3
TGTGCCAGCAGCTCCGGGACAGGCAGTCCGAATGGAAACACCATATATTTT
CASSSGTGSPNGNTIYF
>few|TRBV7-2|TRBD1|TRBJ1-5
TGTGCCAGCAGCTTAAGGGGACAGGGTGGGCAGCCCCAGCATTTT
CASSLRGQGGQPQHF
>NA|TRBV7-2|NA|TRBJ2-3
TGTGCCAGCAGCTTAAGCCCGGGACGGGGCACAGATACGCAGTATTTT
CASSLSPGRGTDTQYF
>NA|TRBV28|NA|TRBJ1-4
TGTGCCAGCAGACCTTGGACAGTCACTAATGAAAAACTGTTTTTT
CASRPWTVTNEKLFF
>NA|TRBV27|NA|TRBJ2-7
TGTGCCAGCAATAGGGGCTACGAGCAGTACTTC
CASNRGYEQYF
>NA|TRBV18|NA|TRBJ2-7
TGTGCCAGCTCACTCGGGACGGGCTCCTACGAGCAGTACTTC
CASSLGTGSYEQYF
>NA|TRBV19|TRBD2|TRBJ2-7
TGTGCCAGTAGTAGCTCTAGCGGCTCCTACGAGCAGTACTTC
CASSSSSGSYEQYF
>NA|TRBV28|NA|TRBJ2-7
TGTGCCAGCGGGACCTACGAGCAGTACTTC
CASGTYEQYF
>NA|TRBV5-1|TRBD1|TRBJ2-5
TGCGCCAGCAGCACGAGACATGACAGGGGGCAAGAGACCCAGTACTTC
CASSTRHDRGQETQYF
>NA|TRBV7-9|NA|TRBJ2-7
TGTGCCAGCAGACAGGAGAGCTCCTACGAGCAGTACTTC
CASRQESSYEQYF
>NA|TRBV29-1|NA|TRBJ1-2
TGCAGCGTTCAAACCGGCTATGGCTACACCTTC
CSVQTGYGYTF
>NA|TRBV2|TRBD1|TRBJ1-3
TGTGCCAGCAGTGGACAGGGGACCTCTGGAAACACCATATATTTT
CASSGQGTSGNTIYF
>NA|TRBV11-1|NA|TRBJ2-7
TGTGCCAGCAGCTTGGCCGGTCAGGGGCTTGCGTCCTACGAGCAGTACTTC
CASSLAGQGLASYEQYF
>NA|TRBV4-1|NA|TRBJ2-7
TGCGCCAGCAGCCAAGATTCAGGACAGTGGCTAGCCAACGAGCAGTACTTC
CASSQDSGQWLANEQYF
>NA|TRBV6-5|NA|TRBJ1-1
TGTGCCAGCACCCCCTTAGGGAGGGGCAGCACTGAAGCTTTCTTT
CASTPLGRGSTEAFF
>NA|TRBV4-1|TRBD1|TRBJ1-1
TGCGCCAGCAGCCAATCCAGGACAGGGTGGACTGAAGCTTTCTTT
CASSQSRTGWTEAFF
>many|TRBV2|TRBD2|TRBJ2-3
TGTGCCAGCAGTGATAAACATGGGGAGGGTACAGATACGCAGTATTTT
CASSDKHGEGTDTQYF
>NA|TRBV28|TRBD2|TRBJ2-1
TGTGCCAGCAGTCTTACAGCGGGGCCTGCGGGGAATGAGCAGTTCTTC
CASSLTAGPAGNEQFF
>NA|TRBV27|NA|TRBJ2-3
TGTGCCAGCAGTTTTTTTCCGCCCACAGATACGCAGTATTTT
CASSFFPPTDTQYF
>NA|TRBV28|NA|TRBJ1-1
TGTGCCAGCAGTTTATGGCAGGGAAAAACTGAAGCTTTCTTT
CASSLWQGKTEAFF
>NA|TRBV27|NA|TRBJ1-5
TGTGCCAGCAGTTTGTGGGGTAGTGATCAGCCCCAGCATTTT
CASSLWGSDQPQHF
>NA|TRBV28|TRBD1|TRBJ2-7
TGTGCCAGCATCGGGACAGGGAGCTCCTACGAGCAGTACTTC
CASIGTGSSYEQYF
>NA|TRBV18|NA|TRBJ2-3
TGTGCCAGCTCCCCCGGGACTGGCCGCACAGATACGCAGTATTTT
CASSPGTGRTDTQYF
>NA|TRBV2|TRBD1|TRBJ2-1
TGTGCCTTCCGAGGGGGACAGGGACACAATGAGCAGTTCTTC
CAFRGGQGHNEQFF
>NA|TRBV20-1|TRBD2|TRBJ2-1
TGCGGACTAGCCCCCTACAATGAGCAGTTCTTC
CGLAPYNEQFF